This T cell receptor beta chain was sequenced in a study of regulatory T cells in long-lasting Graves disease. Study details: Antithyroid drugs had been taken under 3 months by newly diagnosed Graves' patients.

Building of the TCR beta libraries involved iRepertoire HTBI primers and Arm-PCR of CDR3 regions. MiXCR, run by TCRdb on the multiplex PCR reads, gives a single entry per CDR3 protein. The sample shows over 200,000 distinct CDR3 sequences, about a sixth of them seen only once. The germline gives CDR1 SGHTA, CDR2 FQGNSA. Trimming left V 1 base short and J 6 bases short, with 15 bases between. CDR3 length: 15 residues. The time point: newly diagnosed GD, antithyroid drugs for less than 3 months. PBMC-extracted RNA yielded the TCR library. Specimen: peripheral blood mononuclear cells (PBMCs), collected at new diagnosis, from a patient treated with antithyroid drugs. The sequence was collected from a female donor with Graves disease. The rearrangement links TRBV7-2 to TRBJ1-1, with D unresolved. Here the CDR3 DNA reads TGTGCCAGCAGCTTAGGTGCCCACGGGTACGCTGAAGCTTTCTTT. It encodes CASSLGAHGYAEAFF.